This T cell receptor beta chain was sequenced in a study of T cells in localized non-small cell lung cancer. Regarding the study as a whole: In adjacent lung, a median approximately 60 of the top 100 tumor clones were found. There was an association of higher blood T cell density with longer overall survival.

Some clones are missing from TCRdb's copy, which holds only in-frame ones; the method was immunoSEQ multiplex PCR. The profile covers 950 to 1,500 clones, with about 15% appearing a single time and 25% to 30% taken by the ten largest. This clone is termed medium-sized. Its antigen remains unidentified. This sample includes further DNA sequences coding for the same CDR3. J was trimmed by 0 bases and V by 5 bases; bases with no gene match: 1. CDR3 size: 14 residues. Germline V gene sequence: CDR1 MNHGY, CDR2 SAAAGT. This chain links TRBV6-8 with TRBJ2-1; TRBD1 agrees at 7 bases. This sequence was found in a male donor aged 60 or over with stage I lung adenocarcinoma. The sequenced sample was normal lung tissue next to the tumor, obtained before any cancer treatment. CDR3 in DNA: TGTGCCAGCAGTAGACAGGGCTCCTACAATGAGCAGTTCTTC. Its translation: CASSRQGSYNEQFF.